The 12 T cell receptor beta chains below come from one sample, sequenced in a study of cytomegalovirus exposure and HLA in healthy donors. Vbeta (60) and Jbeta (13) primers were used in the PCR. Here immunoSEQ multiplex PCR was the method, and the copy in TCRdb shows in-frame clones only, minus some. Here the sample spans about 150,000 clones, under 75% being singletons. The specimen was PBMCs. The receptors were gathered from a woman aged 55-75 years in good health and CMV-seropositive.

The V call is TRBV27, the J call TRBJ2-2; D unclear. The germline V and J ends were trimmed by 5 bases and 6 bases, with 7 bases remaining between them. The CDR3 is 12 residues long. Germline CDR1 is MNHEY and CDR2 is SMNVEV (reference sequence). CDR3 DNA: TGTGCCAGCAGTCGGTTCCCCGGGGAGCTGTTTTTT. Translating gives CASSRFPGELFF.

This sequence joins TRBV28 and TRBJ1-3; no definite D call. The germline V gene has CDR1 MDHEN and CDR2 SYDVKM. Trimming shortened V by 6 bases and J by 0 bases, and 12 bases separated the two germline ends. The CDR3 consists of 15 residues. The CDR3, as DNA: TGTGCCAGCAGGGGCGTAGTCCTCTCTGGAAACACCATATATTTT. Protein sequence: CASRGVVLSGNTIYF.

This clone was counted once. This chain connects TRBV9 to TRBJ1-1; a possible D gene is TRBD1 (5 bases). Germline V lookup: CDR1 SGDLS, CDR2 YYNGEE. CDR3 size: 13 residues. The V and J ends lost 4 bases and 1 base respectively, with 8 bases between them. Written as DNA, the CDR3 is TGTGCCAGCAGCCCCGGACAGAACACTGAAGCTTTCTTT. This encodes CASSPGQNTEAFF. The complete variable domain, with remaining parts taken from reference TRBV9 and TRBJ1-1, reads DSGVTQTPKHLITATGQRVTLRCSPRSGDLSVYWYQQSLDQGLQFLIQYYNGEERAKGNILERFSAQQFPDLHSELNLSSLELGDSALYFCASSPGQNTEAFFGQGTRLTVV.

This clone has only a few counts. V and J are TRBV5-6 and TRBJ2-7, with a tentative D call TRBD1 (6 bases). CDR1 and CDR2 (germline): SGHDT, YYEEEE. The V gene lost 7 bases and the J gene lost 5 bases, with 13 bases spanning the gap. This CDR3 comprises 12 residues. Here the CDR3 DNA reads TGTGCCAGCGGAGCAGGGGACGACGAGCAGTACTTC. Amino acids: CASGAGDDEQYF.

This chain joins TRBV18 and TRBJ1-4; the match to TRBD1 covers 8 bases. CDR1 is KGHSH, CDR2 LQKENI, per germline. CDR3 length equals 13 residues. J was trimmed by 11 bases and V by 4 bases; bases with no gene match: 6. CDR3 DNA: TGTGCCAGCTCACTCGACAGGGGATACAAACTGTTTTTT. Protein sequence: CASSLDRGYKLFF.

This chain uses TRBV5-6 with TRBJ2-7; TRBD2 aligns across 9 bases. Germline V gene sequence: CDR1 SGHDT, CDR2 YYEEEE. This CDR3 region has 16 residues. V shed 0 bases and J 3 bases; nucleotides not matched to a gene: 7. The CDR3 protein is CASSLVLAGLNYEQYF. The CDR3 bases are TGTGCCAGCAGCTTGGTACTAGCGGGTCTTAACTACGAGCAGTACTTC.

The chain carries TRBV7-2 and TRBJ2-3; tentatively, D is TRBD2 (6 bases). The CDR3 consists of 13 residues. The V gene's germline CDR1 is SGHTA and CDR2 FQGNSA. V was cut by 1 base and J by 5 bases, with 7 bases left in between. The CDR3 DNA reads TGTGCCAGCAGCTTAGAGGGACTAGATACGCAGTATTTT. This codes for CASSLEGLDTQYF.

This sequence joins TRBV28 and TRBJ2-1; D might be TRBD2 (5 bases). Deletions cut 7 bases from V and 13 bases from J, with 20 bases between. Germline V lookup: CDR1 MDHEN, CDR2 SYDVKM. The length of the CDR3 is 13 residues. In DNA form, the CDR3 reads TGTGCCAGCACCAAAGGAGGTGGAAGGCCCCAGTTCTTC. This translates into CASTKGGGRPQFF.

The chain is built from TRBV18 and TRBJ1-1; tentative D call: TRBD1 (6 bases). The CDR3 totals 17 residues. Trimming took 0 bases from V and 5 from J, leaving 19 bases between them. From germline, CDR1 is KGHSH and CDR2 LQKENI. The CDR3 nucleotides are TGTGCCAGCTCACCACCGAGTTCAGGGGTTGGAAAGACTGAAGCTTTCTTT. This gives the protein CASSPPSSGVGKTEAFF.

The V gene is TRBV19, the J gene TRBJ2-4, with D possibly matching TRBD1 (5 bases). This CDR3 contains 13 residues. In germline, CDR1 is LNHDA, CDR2 SQIVND (reference sequence). V was pared by 5 bases and J by 7 bases, with 12 bases between. In DNA, the CDR3 is TGTGCCAGTAGTGAAGGGAAGGGGAACATTCAGTACTTC. Translated: CASSEGKGNIQYF.

This clone appeared a few times. The chain uses TRBV15 and TRBJ1-4; no clear D. Deletions cut 5 bases from V and 10 bases from J, with 14 bases between. The CDR3 is 13 residues long. CDR1 and CDR2 from the germline V gene are LNHNV and YYDKDF (reference sequence). The CDR3 region is CATSDHREGKLFF. The DNA for the CDR3 is TGTGCCACCAGCGACCACAGAGAAGGAAAACTGTTTTTT.

This sequence joins TRBV28 and TRBJ2-7; 12 nucleotides match TRBD2. The CDR3 length is 17 residues. Germline V gives CDR1 MDHEN, CDR2 SYDVKM. Trimming at V came to 3 bases and at J to 6 bases, leaving 12 bases not matched to a gene. The CDR3 sequence: CASSFLEASGRGSEQYF. The CDR3 DNA is TGTGCCAGCAGTTTTCTCGAGGCTAGCGGGAGGGGGAGCGAGCAGTACTTC.